This record covers a single T cell receptor beta chain. A read error may produce the germline difference seen at one junction end. The sample originates from a study of blood T cell repertoires in COVID-19. Overall study context: Samples of COVID-19 (acute and convalescent) were obtained from the United States, Italy and Spain.

Original handling: Amplifying reference gene primers gave estimates of nucleated cell counts. Some clones are missing from TCRdb's copy, which holds only in-frame ones; the method was immunoSEQ multiplex PCR. The DNA was the basis for D and trimming; V, J and clone size are from that table. The sample lists approximately 270,000 clones, 75% to 90% occurring once. The sample taken for sequencing was PBMCs or T cells enriched from blood (not recorded which). The clonotype was recovered from a woman between 50 and 59 years old who had recovered from COVID-19.

The CDR3 region is CATSDPGVRLF. The CDR3 coding sequence is TGTGCCACCAGTGATCCGGGGGTCCGCCTCTTC. This chain connects TRBV24-1 to TRBJ2-7, with D tentatively TRBD2 (6 bases). CDR1 is KGHDR, CDR2 SFDVKD, per germline. The CDR3 has 11 residues.